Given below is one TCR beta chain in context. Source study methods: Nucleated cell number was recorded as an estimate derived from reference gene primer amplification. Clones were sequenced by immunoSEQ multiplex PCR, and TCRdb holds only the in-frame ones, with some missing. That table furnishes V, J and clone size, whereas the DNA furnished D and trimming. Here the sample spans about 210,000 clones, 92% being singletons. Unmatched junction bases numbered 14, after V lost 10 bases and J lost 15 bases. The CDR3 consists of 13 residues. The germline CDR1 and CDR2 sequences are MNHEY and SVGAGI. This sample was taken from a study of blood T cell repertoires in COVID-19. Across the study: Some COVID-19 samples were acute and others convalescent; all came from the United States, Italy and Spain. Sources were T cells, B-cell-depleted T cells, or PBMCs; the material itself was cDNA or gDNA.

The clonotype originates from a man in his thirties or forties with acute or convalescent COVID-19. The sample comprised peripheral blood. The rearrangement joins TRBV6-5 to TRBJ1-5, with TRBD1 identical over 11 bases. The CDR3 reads CATGLRTGGAGHF. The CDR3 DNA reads TGTGCCACGGGTTTAAGGACAGGGGGCGCTGGGCATTTT.